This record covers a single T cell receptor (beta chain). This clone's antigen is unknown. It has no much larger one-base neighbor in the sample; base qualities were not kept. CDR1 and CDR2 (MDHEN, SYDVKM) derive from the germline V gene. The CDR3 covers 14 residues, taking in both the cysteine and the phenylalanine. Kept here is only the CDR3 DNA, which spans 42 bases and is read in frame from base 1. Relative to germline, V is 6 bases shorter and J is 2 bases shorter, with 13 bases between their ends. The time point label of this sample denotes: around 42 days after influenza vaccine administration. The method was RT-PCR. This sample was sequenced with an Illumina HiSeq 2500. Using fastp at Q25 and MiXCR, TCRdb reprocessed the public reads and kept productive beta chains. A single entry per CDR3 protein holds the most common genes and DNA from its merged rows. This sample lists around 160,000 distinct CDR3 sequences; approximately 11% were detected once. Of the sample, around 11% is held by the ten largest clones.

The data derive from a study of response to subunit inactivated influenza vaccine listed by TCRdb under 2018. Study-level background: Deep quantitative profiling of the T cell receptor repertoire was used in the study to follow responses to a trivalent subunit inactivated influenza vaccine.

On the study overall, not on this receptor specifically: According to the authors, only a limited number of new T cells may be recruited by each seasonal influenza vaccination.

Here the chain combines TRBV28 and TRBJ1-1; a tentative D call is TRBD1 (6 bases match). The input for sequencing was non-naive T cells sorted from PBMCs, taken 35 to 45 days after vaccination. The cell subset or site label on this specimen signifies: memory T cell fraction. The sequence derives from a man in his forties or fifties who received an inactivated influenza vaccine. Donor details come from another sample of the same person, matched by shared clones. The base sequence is TGTGCCAGCAGCTCCTGGGGGACAAACACTGAAGCTTTCTTT. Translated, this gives CASSSWGTNTEAFF. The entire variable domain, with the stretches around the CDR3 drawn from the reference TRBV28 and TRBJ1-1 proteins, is DVKVTQSSRYLVKRTGEKVFLECVQDMDHENMFWYRQDPGLGLRLIYFSYDVKMKEKGDIPEGYSVSREKKERFSLILESASTNQTSMYLCASSSWGTNTEAFFGQGTRLTVV.